Shown below are 25 T cell receptor beta chains from a single sample sequenced in a study of blood T cell repertoires in COVID-19 (TCRdb year 2020). Libraries were prepared through the immunoSEQ multiplex PCR assay. As stored in TCRdb, this immuneACCESS dataset retains in-frame rearrangements with V and J assigned. A fraction of the clones does not appear; measured against another copy, unresolved V genes explain less than half of the discrepancy, and the remainder lacks a known reason. The sample data list fewer than 150,000 clones, and roughly four fifths of these were observed just once. Of the sample, approximately 1.6% is held by the ten largest clones. Sample: PBMCs or T cells enriched from blood (not recorded which). The receptors here all came from a woman between 18 and 30 years old who had been exposed to COVID-19.

The V call is TRBV4-3, the J call TRBJ1-2, with D unresolved. The CDR3 contains 15 residues. Germline lookup yields CDR1 LGHNA and CDR2 YSLEER. The V end lost 0 bases, the J end lost 8 bases, and 16 bases lay between the germline ends. The CDR3 here is CASSQDIERVGGYTF. The CDR3, as DNA: TGCGCCAGCAGCCAAGATATTGAGAGGGTGGGAGGCTACACCTTC.

The CDR3 here is CASSRDPGKTYEQYF. As DNA, the CDR3 is TGTGCCAGCAGCCGAGATCCGGGTAAGACCTACGAGCAGTACTTC. The chain has TRBV7-9 and TRBJ2-7; D is unresolved. The ends were cut back, 5 bases at V and 2 bases at J, with 16 bases in the middle. CDR3 size: 15 residues. Germline CDR1 and CDR2: SEHNR and FQNEAQ (reference sequence).

The chain uses TRBV6-2 or TRBV6-3 and TRBJ1-2; TRBD1 matches at 9 bases. The CDR3 spans 14 residues. J lost 3 bases, V lost 4 bases, and 3 bases had no gene match. CDR1 is MNHEY, CDR2 SVGEGT, per germline. CDR3 region: CASSSQGAYYGYTF. CDR3 in DNA: TGTGCCAGCAGTTCACAGGGGGCATACTATGGCTACACCTTC.

The V gene is TRBV28, the J gene TRBJ2-1; no reliable D call. There are 14 residues in the CDR3. Trimming took off 3 bases at V and 6 bases at J, with 12 bases between the two ends. CDR1 MDHEN and CDR2 SYDVKM come from the germline V gene. CDR3 region: CASSFSSALNEQFF. DNA for the CDR3: TGTGCCAGCAGTTTCAGTTCCGCCCTCAATGAGCAGTTCTTC.

The chain uses TRBV3-1 (or the pseudogene TRBV3-2) and TRBJ2-3; D is unresolved. The germline V and J ends were trimmed by 3 bases and 2 bases, with 27 bases remaining between them. CDR3 length: 20 amino acids. Germline V gene lookup returns CDR1 LGHDT and CDR2 YNNKEL (reference sequence). Here the CDR3 reads CASSQESYLQFHSLTDTQYF. DNA of the CDR3: TGTGCCAGCAGCCAGGAAAGTTACCTACAGTTCCACTCGCTCACAGATACGCAGTATTTT.

The CDR3 sequence is CASSADGQYHGELFF. DNA for the CDR3: TGTGCCAGCAGTGCAGACGGACAGTACCACGGGGAGCTGTTTTTT. The V call is TRBV2, the J call TRBJ2-2, with TRBD1 as a possible D gene (6 bases). Looked up from germline, CDR1 is SNHLY and CDR2 is FYNNEI. The length of the CDR3 is 15 residues. With 4 bases removed from V and 7 bases from J, the gap between germline ends came to 16 bases.

The rearrangement links TRBV10-3 to TRBJ1-5; D is unclear. The CDR3 contains 14 residues. Germline V gene sequence: CDR1 ENHRY, CDR2 SYGVKD. V lost 4 bases, J lost 4 bases, and 11 bases lay in between. CDR3 sequence (DNA): TGTGCCATCAGTGGGGCCTCGGGGAATCAGCCCCAGCATTTT. Translated, it gives CAISGASGNQPQHF.

This chain uses TRBV5-1 with TRBJ2-7; D is possibly TRBD2 (5 bases). The germline CDR1 and CDR2 sequences are SGHRS and YFSETQ. There are 15 residues in the CDR3. V was trimmed by 0 bases and J by 6 bases, leaving 16 bases between them. The CDR3 bases are TGCGCCAGCAGCTTGGATCCTAGCTCAACGGGCGAGCAGTACTTC. It translates to CASSLDPSSTGEQYF.

The V call is TRBV2, the J call TRBJ1-2; a weak D match, TRBD1 (5 bases). Per the germline V gene, CDR1 is SNHLY and CDR2 is FYNNEI. CDR3 size: 15 residues. Trimming took 2 bases from V and 6 from J, leaving 16 bases between them. CDR3 DNA sequence: TGTGCCAGCAGTGAAAATCGAGGGAGGGGAAATGGCTACACCTTC. Its translation is CASSENRGRGNGYTF.

Many counts were recorded for this clone. This chain links TRBV3-1 (or the pseudogene TRBV3-2) with TRBJ2-7; 7 bases match TRBD1. The germline gives CDR1 LGHDT, CDR2 YNNKEL (reference sequence). After removal of 0 bases from V and 2 bases from J, the junction contained 7 bases not matched to a gene. This CDR3 is built from 16 residues. The CDR3 spells CASSQDLGQLTYEQYF. The CDR3 DNA is TGTGCCAGCAGCCAAGATTTGGGACAGCTAACCTACGAGCAGTACTTC.

The chain joins TRBV27 to TRBJ1-1; possibly TRBD1 for D (5 bases). This CDR3 is built from 18 residues. The V end lost 3 bases, the J end lost 7 bases, and 27 bases lay between the germline ends. The V gene's germline CDR1 is MNHEY and CDR2 SMNVEV (reference sequence). CDR3 DNA: TGTGCCAGCAGTTTCTTTGGGGCCACGGACCACTTAGCGGTTGAAGCTTTCTTT. Protein sequence: CASSFFGATDHLAVEAFF.

V usage is TRBV5-1 and J usage is TRBJ2-5; 8 nucleotides line up with TRBD2. Germline trimming cut 4 bases from V and 2 bases from J; bases unmatched to any gene: 7. Per the germline V gene, CDR1 is SGHRS and CDR2 is YFSETQ. This CDR3 region has 15 residues. The CDR3 DNA reads TGCGCCAGCAGCCCGCCCGTAGCGGGGCAAGAGACCCAGTACTTC. Amino acids: CASSPPVAGQETQYF.

The chain links TRBV7-3 to TRBJ2-1, with D tentatively TRBD2 (6 bases). Trimming cost V 5 bases and J 9 bases, with 17 bases left between them. From germline, CDR1 is SGHTA and CDR2 FQGTGA. CDR3 length: 14 residues. This CDR3 reads CASSQGLARPEQFF. The CDR3 DNA reads TGTGCCAGCAGCCAGGGACTCGCGAGACCTGAGCAGTTCTTC.

The chain recombines TRBV29-1 with TRBJ2-5; D might be TRBD1 (6 bases). V lost 6 bases and J 5 bases, leaving 13 bases between the germline ends. CDR1 and CDR2 (germline): SQVTM, ANQGSEA. The CDR3 consists of 12 residues. CDR3 amino acids: CSVDRTEETQYF. CDR3 nucleotide sequence: TGCAGCGTAGACCGGACAGAGGAGACCCAGTACTTC. The complete variable domain, with remaining parts taken from reference TRBV29-1 and TRBJ2-5, reads SAVISQKPSRDICQRGTSLTIQCQVDSQVTMMFWYRQQPGQSLTLIATANQGSEATYESGFVIDKFPISRPNLTFSTLTVSNMSPEDSSIYLCSVDRTEETQYFGPGTRLLVL.

This chain connects TRBV2 to TRBJ1-5; D might be TRBD1 (6 bases). Germline V lookup: CDR1 SNHLY, CDR2 FYNNEI. With 2 bases removed from V and 2 bases from J, the gap between germline ends came to 13 bases. This CDR3 contains 16 residues. CDR3 residues: CASSEMGAVGNQPQHF. The CDR3 DNA sequence: TGTGCCAGCAGTGAAATGGGGGCGGTGGGCAATCAGCCCCAGCATTTT.

J is TRBJ2-3 and V is TRBV7-2, with TRBD2 identical over 11 bases. The V gene's germline CDR1 is SGHTA and CDR2 FQGNSA. The CDR3 contains 14 residues. V lost 4 bases, J lost 5 bases, and 2 bases stayed unmatched. The CDR3 loop is CASSSGLAGDTQYF. CDR3 DNA: TGTGCCAGCAGCTCTGGACTAGCGGGAGATACGCAGTATTTT.

The V gene is TRBV15, the J gene TRBJ2-7; a possible D gene is TRBD1 (6 bases). This CDR3 region has 14 residues. Germline CDR1 LNHNV, CDR2 YYDKDF (reference sequence). The ends were cut back, 1 base at V and 4 bases at J, with 11 bases in the middle. CDR3 in amino acids: CATSRARDTYEQYF. The DNA of the CDR3 is TGTGCCACCAGCAGAGCACGGGACACGTACGAGCAGTACTTC.

Ten or more counts support this clone. The chain couples TRBV6-4 to TRBJ2-1; 11 nucleotides agree with TRBD1. The CDR3 has 14 amino acids. In germline, CDR1 is MRHNA, CDR2 SNTAGT. Losses at the gene ends were 2 bases for V and 6 bases for J; bases not matched to a gene: 0. In DNA, the CDR3 is TGTGCCAGCAGTGACGGGACAGGGGGCAATGAGCAGTTCTTC. This sequence encodes CASSDGTGGNEQFF.

V is TRBV10-3 and J is TRBJ1-3; D remains ambiguous. Germline CDR1 and CDR2: ENHRY and SYGVKD. V lost 3 bases and J 7 bases, leaving 4 bases between the germline ends. CDR3 size: 11 residues. The CDR3 DNA is TGTGCCATCAGTGACCGGAACACCATATATTTT. Protein: CAISDRNTIYF.

The chain is built from TRBV24-1 and TRBJ2-1, with D perhaps TRBD1 (6 bases). Germline V lookup: CDR1 KGHDR, CDR2 SFDVKD. V was cut by 2 bases and J by 0 bases, with 10 bases left in between. This CDR3 is built from 16 residues. The CDR3 is CATSDSIGGSYNEQFF. The CDR3 coding sequence is TGTGCCACCAGTGATTCCATAGGGGGCTCCTACAATGAGCAGTTCTTC.

The rearrangement uses TRBV5-8 and TRBJ2-5, with D perhaps TRBD1 (6 bases). CDR3 length equals 14 residues. Deletions cut 4 bases from V and 1 base from J, with 11 bases between. From germline, CDR1 is SGHTS and CDR2 YDEGEE. The chain's CDR3 is CASSTWTVQETQYF. DNA of the CDR3: TGTGCCAGCAGCACCTGGACAGTCCAAGAGACCCAGTACTTC.

On this clone: An end of the junction does not agree with germline; a read error may underlie this. The V gene is TRBV2, the J gene TRBJ1-1, with 8 bases lining up with TRBD1. From germline, CDR1 is SNHLY and CDR2 FYNNEI. The CDR3 sequence is 14 residues long. The CDR3: CASTEQGVNTEAFF. CDR3 DNA sequence: TGTGCCAGCACTGAACAGGGGGTGAACACTGAAGCTTTCTTT. The full variable domain, completed using reference TRBV2 and TRBJ1-1, is EPEVTQTPSHQVTQMGQEVILRCVPISNHLYFYWYRQILGQKVEFLVSFYNNEISEKSEIFDDQFSVERPDGSNFTLKIRSTKLEDSAMYFCASTEQGVNTEAFFGQGTRLTVV.

The chain recombines TRBV7-2 with TRBJ2-5; 9 nucleotides align to TRBD1. This CDR3 spans 18 amino acids. The germline V gene has CDR1 SGHTA and CDR2 FQGNSA. V was clipped by 0 bases and J by 1 base; unmatched bases: 9. CDR3 in DNA: TGTGCCAGCAGCTTAGCCCCGACAGGGGGGCGGATCCAAGAGACCCAGTACTTC. Residues: CASSLAPTGGRIQETQYF.

This clone showed up just once. V usage is TRBV3-1 (or the pseudogene TRBV3-2) and J usage is TRBJ1-1; the match to TRBD1 covers 7 bases. CDR1 and CDR2 from the germline V gene are LGHDT and YNNKEL (reference sequence). CDR3 length: 15 residues. Unmatched junction bases numbered 10, after V lost 4 bases and J lost 5 bases. The CDR3 region is CASSPITGAGTEAFF. The DNA of the CDR3 is TGTGCCAGCAGCCCCATTACAGGGGCGGGTACTGAAGCTTTCTTT.

DNA of the CDR3: TGTGCCAGCAGACATCAATCCGGGACAGGGATCTATGGCTACACCTTC. This codes for CASRHQSGTGIYGYTF. This chain uses TRBV5-5 with TRBJ1-2, with TRBD1 matching over 9 bases. Germline V CDR1 and CDR2: SGHKS, YYEKEE (reference sequence). V lost 5 bases to trimming and J lost 4 bases; unmatched junction nucleotides: 12. The CDR3 consists of 16 residues.